These 26 T cell receptor beta chains were all obtained from the same sample, sequenced in a study of T cell responses to AZD1222 COVID-19 vaccine. TCRdb's table, derived via immunoSEQ multiplex PCR, lists solely in-frame clones and lacks some. This sample has roughly 140,000 clones; about 91% occur once, and the top ten carry 3% to 4.5%. The source material was peripheral blood, sampled on day 0 of AZD1222 vaccination. The receptor source for this set is an adult in good health.

The chain joins TRBV3-1 (or the pseudogene TRBV3-2) to TRBJ2-3; D not certain. V lost 1 base to trimming and J lost 1 base, with 3 bases between them. The germline V gene has CDR1 LGHDT and CDR2 YNNKEL (reference sequence). CDR3 length equals 13 residues. CDR3 sequence: CASSQVRTDTQYF. CDR3 DNA sequence: TGTGCCAGCAGCCAAGTGCGCACAGATACGCAGTATTTT.

In its sample, this clone was seen a few times. The rearrangement links TRBV5-8 to TRBJ1-4; D uncertain. Trimming pared 8 bases from V and 0 bases from J, leaving 11 bases between. Germline V gene data show CDR1 as SGHTS and CDR2 as YDEGEE. The CDR3 runs to 14 residues. CDR3 in DNA: TGTGCCAGGAAGAGAGTAGCAACTAATGAAAAACTGTTTTTT. The encoded protein is CARKRVATNEKLFF.

This chain connects TRBV6-4 to TRBJ2-3; possible D gene TRBD1, 7 bases. The CDR3 is 15 residues long. Germline CDR1 is MRHNA and CDR2 is SNTAGT. The germline V and J ends were trimmed by 4 bases and 2 bases, with 13 bases remaining between them. DNA for the CDR3: TGTGCCAGCAGTGTACAGGGGACTCCCACAGATACGCAGTATTTT. This gives the protein CASSVQGTPTDTQYF.

V is TRBV11-3 and J is TRBJ2-2; 7 bases fit TRBD1. Germline CDR1 is SGHNT and CDR2 is YENEEA. The CDR3 is made up of 16 amino acids. V dropped 2 bases and J dropped 8; count of bases not matched to a gene: 11. The CDR3 reads CASSLLTGSISGELFF. CDR3 coding DNA: TGTGCCAGCAGCTTATTGACAGGGTCAATATCTGGGGAGCTGTTTTTT.

The chain combines TRBV27 with TRBJ2-7; D is possibly TRBD2 (5 bases). CDR1 is MNHEY and CDR2 is SMNVEV in the germline V gene (reference sequence). This CDR3 comprises 14 residues. The V end lost 1 base, the J end lost 6 bases, and 13 bases lay between the germline ends. The CDR3 coding sequence is TGTGCCAGCAGTTTATATATCGGAGGACGCGAGCAGTACTTC. It codes for CASSLYIGGREQYF.

This chain connects TRBV27 to TRBJ2-1, with 7 bases aligning to TRBD2. J lost 2 bases, V lost 5 bases, and 3 bases had no gene match. CDR3 length: 14 residues. Germline values: CDR1 MNHEY, CDR2 SMNVEV (reference sequence). Here the CDR3 reads CASSEGGAYNEQFF. The CDR3 DNA is TGTGCCAGCAGTGAGGGAGGGGCCTACAATGAGCAGTTCTTC.

This chain links TRBV29-1 with TRBJ2-7; 12 bases are a match to TRBD2. With 1 base clipped from V and 5 bases from J, the junction kept 9 bases outside the gene matches. The germline gives CDR1 SQVTM, CDR2 ANQGSEA. The CDR3 consists of 16 residues. The CDR3 is CSVEGSLAGGPDEQYF. The CDR3 coding sequence is TGCAGCGTTGAAGGGTCCCTAGCGGGAGGGCCCGACGAGCAGTACTTC.

The V and J genes are TRBV4-1 and TRBJ1-2; possibly TRBD1 for D (6 bases). The CDR3 runs to 14 residues. Germline V gene sequence: CDR1 MGHRA, CDR2 YSYEKL. The V gene lost 0 bases and the J gene lost 7 bases, with 12 bases spanning the gap. The CDR3 DNA reads as TGCGCCAGCAGCCAAGAACAGGGTGAGGGTGGCTACACCTTC. Protein: CASSQEQGEGGYTF.

Worth noting for this clone: Its ends do not fully match the called genes, so a read error is possible. The V and J genes are TRBV28 and TRBJ1-3, with 8 bases aligning to TRBD1. Germline lookup yields CDR1 MDHEN and CDR2 SYDVKM. CDR3 size: 14 residues. The CDR3 region has the DNA TGTGCCAGCAGTTTAACGAAAACTCCGGGACAGGCGAATTTT. Amino acids: CASSLTKTPGQANF.

This chain links TRBV5-1 with TRBJ2-7; 8 bases line up with TRBD2. J was trimmed by 1 base and V by 3 bases; bases with no gene match: 9. Germline V gives CDR1 SGHRS, CDR2 YFSETQ. The CDR3 has 16 amino acids. The DNA of the CDR3 is TGCGCCAGCAGCTCCAAGCGGGAGAGTTTGTCCTACGAGCAGTACTTC. Its protein is CASSSKRESLSYEQYF.

V and J are TRBV6-5 and TRBJ2-1, with a weak D call TRBD2 (6 bases). Per the germline V gene, CDR1 is MNHEY and CDR2 is SVGAGI. Trimming took off 5 bases at V and 2 bases at J, with 13 bases between the two ends. This CDR3 is 15 amino acids long. CDR3 in amino acids: CASSLGGVAYNEQFF. As DNA, the CDR3 is TGTGCCAGCAGTCTTGGAGGGGTGGCCTACAATGAGCAGTTCTTC.

The J gene is TRBJ1-1, the V gene TRBV30; TRBD1 is a possible D gene (5 bases). The CDR3 is 14 amino acids. Germline V gene data show CDR1 as GTSNPN and CDR2 as SVGIG (reference sequence). Trimming took 2 bases from V and 5 from J, leaving 15 bases between them. The CDR3 loop reads CAWSSWGVWTEAFF. The CDR3 DNA sequence: TGTGCCTGGAGTTCTTGGGGGGTTTGGACTGAAGCTTTCTTT.

The rearrangement uses TRBV6-5 and TRBJ2-1; 10 bases match TRBD1. Per the germline V gene, CDR1 is MNHEY and CDR2 is SVGAGI. Unmatched junction bases numbered 2, after V lost 5 bases and J lost 1 base. CDR3 length: 15 residues. DNA for the CDR3: TGTGCCAGCAGTCGGACAGGGGGGTCCTACAATGAGCAGTTCTTC. Residues: CASSRTGGSYNEQFF.

This clone appeared a few times. The rearrangement uses TRBV30 and TRBJ2-7; TRBD1 matches 9 bases. The CDR3 extends over 12 amino acids. Germline V gene sequence: CDR1 GTSNPN, CDR2 SVGIG (reference sequence). V shed 5 bases, J shed 2 bases, and the junction held 1 base outside the gene matches. The CDR3 DNA reads as TGTGCCTGGGGGGACAGGGCCTACGAGCAGTACTTC. It yields the protein CAWGDRAYEQYF.

The chain combines TRBV25-1 with TRBJ2-3; 7 positions agree with TRBD1. Losses at the gene ends were 1 base for V and 4 bases for J; bases not matched to a gene: 8. The CDR3 is 16 residues long. Looked up from germline, CDR1 is MGHDK and CDR2 is SYGVNS. The CDR3 nucleotides are TGTGCCAGCAGTGAATTAGACAGGGACGGTTCAGATACGCAGTATTTT. This translates into CASSELDRDGSDTQYF.

Details on this clone: It is unclear where the CDR3 begins or ends on the DNA, so no DNA is shown, and the CDR3 is as TCRdb lists it. V is TRBV7-9 and J is TRBJ2-6; TRBD2, the table's D call, was not compared with the DNA. Germline V gene lookup returns CDR1 SEHNR and CDR2 FQNEAQ (reference sequence). The CDR3 numbers 19 amino acids, ends counted. Here the CDR3 reads CASSFGVGTSNSGANVLTF.

The chain combines TRBV3-1 (or the pseudogene TRBV3-2) with TRBJ1-6, with a possible D match to TRBD1 (5 bases). This CDR3 contains 15 residues. The V and J ends lost 4 bases and 7 bases respectively, with 14 bases between them. The germline CDR1 and CDR2 sequences are LGHDT and YNNKEL (reference sequence). The CDR3 spells CASSLVGGKNSPLHF. CDR3 nucleotide sequence: TGTGCCAGCAGCCTGGTGGGGGGGAAGAATTCACCCCTCCACTTT.

The rearrangement uses TRBV7-2 and TRBJ1-2; possible D gene TRBD1, 6 bases. With 1 base removed from V and 5 bases from J, the gap between germline ends came to 11 bases. In germline, CDR1 is SGHTA, CDR2 FQGNSA. This CDR3 spans 14 amino acids. CDR3 bases: TGTGCCAGCAGCTTAGGGACAGTTGATTATGGCTACACCTTC. This translates into CASSLGTVDYGYTF.

The chain couples TRBV28 to TRBJ2-7; unclear D gene. Trimming shortened V by 5 bases and J by 3 bases, and 14 bases separated the two germline ends. The germline CDR1 and CDR2 sequences are MDHEN and SYDVKM. CDR3 length equals 14 residues. CDR3 protein: CASSPPRTFYEQYF. CDR3 nucleotides: TGTGCCAGCAGTCCCCCGCGGACCTTCTACGAGCAGTACTTC. Supplemented by reference TRBV28 and TRBJ2-7, the full variable domain reads DVKVTQSSRYLVKRTGEKVFLECVQDMDHENMFWYRQDPGLGLRLIYFSYDVKMKEKGDIPEGYSVSREKKERFSLILESASTNQTSMYLCASSPPRTFYEQYFGPGTRLTVT.

This clone was seen more than once but under ten times. This sequence joins TRBV15 and TRBJ2-2; 8 bases match TRBD1. V trimming: 2 bases; J trimming: 1 base; junction bases outside the gene matches: 6. Germline CDR1 reads LNHNV; CDR2 reads YYDKDF (reference sequence). The CDR3 contains 17 residues. The CDR3 is CATSRPSGTGNTGELFF. CDR3 DNA: TGTGCCACCAGCAGACCTTCAGGGACAGGGAACACCGGGGAGCTGTTTTTT.

This clone was picked up a small number of times. The rearrangement uses TRBV27 and TRBJ2-7; TRBD1 is a possible D gene (5 bases). Germline V gene data show CDR1 as MNHEY and CDR2 as SMNVEV (reference sequence). CDR3 length: 14 residues. Trimming shortened V by 5 bases and J by 0 bases, and 11 bases separated the two germline ends. The CDR3 nucleotides are TGTGCCAGCAGTAACAGACAGTTCTCCTACGAGCAGTACTTC. Protein: CASSNRQFSYEQYF.

The chain employs TRBV6-4 and TRBJ1-1; no definite D call. This CDR3 has 13 amino acids. Trimming removed 4 bases at V and 1 base at J, with 7 bases between. Germline loops: CDR1 MRHNA, CDR2 SNTAGT. This chain's CDR3 is CASSASANTEAFF. The CDR3 DNA reads as TGTGCCAGCAGTGCCTCGGCGAACACTGAAGCTTTCTTT.

The sample holds a few counts of this clone. The V and J genes are TRBV12-3 or TRBV12-4 and TRBJ1-4, with a weak D call TRBD1 (6 bases). Trimming took off 6 bases at V and 8 bases at J, with 10 bases between the two ends. The CDR3 has 12 residues. This chain's CDR3 is CASRAGVEKLFF. The CDR3 DNA is TGTGCCAGCAGGGCAGGGGTAGAAAAACTGTTTTTT.

The rearrangement links TRBV20-1 to TRBJ1-3; TRBD1 matches at 10 bases. The germline V gene encodes CDR1 DFQATT and CDR2 SNEGSKA (reference sequence). The V and J ends lost 5 bases and 2 bases, in that order; junction bases with no gene match: 6. This CDR3 is 15 amino acids long. CDR3 protein: CSAGGQGVAGNTIYF. DNA of the CDR3: TGCAGTGCTGGTGGACAGGGGGTTGCTGGAAACACCATATATTTT.

This clone was observed once. The rearrangement uses TRBV18 and TRBJ1-2; the D gene is possibly TRBD1 (5 bases). The CDR3 loop spans 15 amino acids. Trimming stripped 3 bases from V and 2 bases from J, with 13 bases between. Germline CDR1 and CDR2: KGHSH and LQKENI. The CDR3 loop reads CASSPNRDGNYGYTF. CDR3 nucleotide sequence: TGTGCCAGCTCACCGAATCGGGACGGAAACTATGGCTACACCTTC. The full variable domain, rest sourced from reference TRBV18 and TRBJ1-2, is NAGVMQNPRHLVRRRGQEARLRCSPMKGHSHVYWYRQLPEEGLKFMVYLQKENIIDESGMPKERFSAEFPKEGPSILRIQQVVRGDSAAYFCASSPNRDGNYGYTFGSGTRLTVV.

The chain joins TRBV29-1 to TRBJ1-1; tentative D call: TRBD1 (5 bases). Deletions cut 6 bases from V and 4 bases from J, with 9 bases between. Germline V gives CDR1 SQVTM, CDR2 ANQGSEA. The CDR3 length is 11 residues. The CDR3 region has the DNA TGCAGCGTATCCAGGGTCACTGAAGCTTTCTTT. Translated: CSVSRVTEAFF.